These 25 T cell receptor beta chains share one sample of origin, sequenced in a study of shared clonotypes between healthy human individuals. Here immunoSEQ multiplex PCR was the method, and the copy in TCRdb shows in-frame clones only, minus some. The sample has under 2.5 million clones, roughly 90% seen once. Sample: naive CD4+ T cells from PBMCs. The subset: CD45RA+ positively selected. All receptors come from a man aged 18 to 29 in good health. Some clones in this sample may be carry-over from other donors' samples.

This rearrangement joins TRBV28 to TRBJ1-1; 9 positions agree with TRBD1. Germline CDR1 is MDHEN and CDR2 is SYDVKM. This CDR3 is built from 17 residues. The trim removed 6 bases at V and 0 bases at J, leaving 11 bases unmatched. CDR3: CASSLLSGQGLNTEAFF. The CDR3 coding sequence is TGTGCCAGCAGCCTTCTTTCGGGACAGGGTTTGAACACTGAAGCTTTCTTT.

The genes are TRBV30 and TRBJ1-2; D is undetermined. Germline lookup yields CDR1 GTSNPN and CDR2 SVGIG (reference sequence). CDR3 size: 14 residues. The V end lost 4 bases, the J end lost 9 bases, and 21 bases lay between the germline ends. CDR3 bases: TGTGCCTGGACACGTCGAATCCCCTCGGCTAGCTACACCTTC. Translation: CAWTRRIPSASYTF. Supplemented by reference TRBV30 and TRBJ1-2, the full variable domain reads SQTIHQWPATLVQPVGSPLSLECTVEGTSNPNLYWYRQAAGRGLQLLFYSVGIGQISSEVPQNLSASRPQDRQFILSSKKLLLSDSGFYLCAWTRRIPSASYTFGSGTRLTVV.

The rearrangement links TRBV5-5 to TRBJ1-1, with D possibly matching TRBD1 (5 bases). Germline CDR1 SGHKS, CDR2 YYEKEE (reference sequence). V was cut by 4 bases and J by 2 bases, with 9 bases left in between. This CDR3 region has 13 residues. The chain's CDR3 is CASSQDTNTEAFF. CDR3 DNA sequence: TGTGCCAGCAGCCAGGACACCAACACTGAAGCTTTCTTT.

Details on this clone: The sample has other DNA sequences that encode this CDR3 too. V and J are TRBV28 and TRBJ1-1, with 10 nucleotides matching TRBD1. V lost 3 bases, J lost 6 bases, and 4 bases stayed unmatched. Per germline, CDR1 MDHEN and CDR2 SYDVKM. The CDR3 spans 14 residues. Here the CDR3 DNA reads TGTGCCAGCAGTTTGACAGGGGGCGCGGCTGAAGCTTTCTTT. Its protein product is CASSLTGGAAEAFF. Filled out from reference TRBV28 and TRBJ1-1, the complete variable domain reads DVKVTQSSRYLVKRTGEKVFLECVQDMDHENMFWYRQDPGLGLRLIYFSYDVKMKEKGDIPEGYSVSREKKERFSLILESASTNQTSMYLCASSLTGGAAEAFFGQGTRLTVV.

The gene calls are TRBV5-6 and TRBJ1-2, with D possibly being TRBD1 (5 bases). The CDR3 runs to 15 residues. Germline V gene data show CDR1 as SGHDT and CDR2 as YYEEEE. Between the trimmed V and J ends, which lost 4 bases and 4 bases, there was a span of 17 bases. As DNA, the CDR3 is TGTGCCAGCAGCCCCACCCAGGGAAACCTCTATGGCTACACCTTC. As protein: CASSPTQGNLYGYTF.

The sample holds a few counts of this clone. This rearrangement joins TRBV18 to TRBJ1-1; no firm D call. V lost 1 base and J 6 bases, leaving 9 bases between the germline ends. The CDR3 is 13 amino acids. The germline gives CDR1 KGHSH, CDR2 LQKENI. The CDR3 DNA follows: TGTGCCAGCTCACCACGGTGGGATTCTGAAGCTTTCTTT. Its protein is CASSPRWDSEAFF.

This rearrangement joins TRBV5-1 to TRBJ2-2; a weak D match, TRBD1 (6 bases). The germline CDR1 and CDR2 sequences are SGHRS and YFSETQ. This CDR3 is 14 amino acids long. V lost 4 bases, J lost 3 bases, and 10 bases lay in between. CDR3 region: CASSLDRYTGELFF. CDR3 nucleotides: TGCGCCAGCAGCCTGGACAGATACACCGGGGAGCTGTTTTTT. Looking up the rest from reference TRBV5-1 and TRBJ2-2 gives the full variable domain: KAGVTQTPRYLIKTRGQQVTLSCSPISGHRSVSWYQQTPGQGLQFLFEYFSETQRNKGNFPGRFSGRQFSNSRSEMNVSTLELGDSALYLCASSLDRYTGELFFGEGSRLTVL.

The chain recombines TRBV11-2 with TRBJ1-1; D remains unclear. Trimming cost V 2 bases and J 5 bases, with 9 bases left between them. The CDR3 sequence is 13 residues long. The germline CDR1 and CDR2 sequences are SGHAT and FQNNGV. This CDR3 reads CASSLWERTEAFF. The DNA of the CDR3 is TGTGCCAGCAGCTTATGGGAGAGGACTGAAGCTTTCTTT.

The J gene is TRBJ2-7, the V gene TRBV30, with 14 bases fitting TRBD2. This CDR3 has 15 residues. The V segment lost 3 bases and the J segment 4 bases; nucleotides outside the gene matches: 5. From germline, CDR1 is GTSNPN and CDR2 SVGIG (reference sequence). The CDR3 sequence: CAWSGTSGSMYEQYF. CDR3 nucleotides: TGTGCCTGGAGCGGGACTAGCGGGAGTATGTACGAGCAGTACTTC.

The rearrangement joins TRBV2 to TRBJ1-1, with 8 positions matching TRBD1. Looked up from germline, CDR1 is SNHLY and CDR2 is FYNNEI. CDR3 size: 13 residues. V shed 7 bases and J 1 base; nucleotides not matched to a gene: 2. The CDR3 region is CASKGQANTEAFF. The CDR3 region has the DNA TGTGCCAGCAAGGGACAGGCGAACACTGAAGCTTTCTTT.

CDR3 bases: TGTGCCAGCACCCTACTGCGGACTAGCGAAGAGACCCAGTACTTC. This encodes CASTLLRTSEETQYF. The chain combines TRBV6-1 with TRBJ2-5; 9 bases align to TRBD2. The germline V gene has CDR1 MNHNS and CDR2 SASEGT. The CDR3 runs to 15 residues. The V gene end was trimmed by 7 bases and the J gene end by 3 bases; junction bases not matched to a gene: 9.

The J gene is TRBJ1-1, the V gene TRBV6-1; D remains unclear. The CDR3 spans 15 residues. Trimming left V 5 bases short and J 1 base short, with 14 bases between. Germline V CDR1 and CDR2: MNHNS, SASEGT. The CDR3 is CASSPTPTSNTEAFF. CDR3 DNA sequence: TGTGCCAGCAGTCCTACCCCGACCTCGAACACTGAAGCTTTCTTT.

This clone showed up just once. The rearrangement joins TRBV15 to TRBJ1-5; a weak D match, TRBD1 (6 bases). The CDR3 length is 15 residues. Germline CDR1 and CDR2: LNHNV and YYDKDF (reference sequence). Trimming took off 0 bases at V and 6 bases at J, with 12 bases between the two ends. The CDR3 DNA is TGTGCCACCAGCAGAGACAGGGGATTCGTTCAGCCCCAGCATTTT. Its protein product is CATSRDRGFVQPQHF.

This chain links TRBV19 with TRBJ2-3; 10 positions agree with TRBD1. With V trimmed by 6 bases and J by 1 base, 7 bases remained unmatched. This CDR3 has 16 amino acids. The germline gives CDR1 LNHDA, CDR2 SQIVND (reference sequence). The CDR3 loop reads CASRSDRGGRTDTQYF. CDR3 in DNA: TGTGCCAGTAGATCGGACAGGGGGGGTCGCACAGATACGCAGTATTTT. Variable domain in full (rest from reference TRBV19 and TRBJ2-3): DGGITQSPKYLFRKEGQNVTLSCEQNLNHDAMYWYRQDPGQGLRLIYYSQIVNDFQKGDIAEGYSVSREKKESFPLTVTSAQKNPTAFYLCASRSDRGGRTDTQYFGPGTRLTVL.

The J gene is TRBJ2-7, the V gene TRBV9; no reliable D call. This CDR3 comprises 14 residues. The V gene's germline CDR1 is SGDLS and CDR2 YYNGEE. Between the trimmed V and J ends, which lost 3 bases and 2 bases, there was a span of 12 bases. For the CDR3, the DNA is TGTGCCAGCAGCGCGGACCTGGCCGCCTACGAGCAGTACTTC. Amino acid sequence: CASSADLAAYEQYF. Filled out from reference TRBV9 and TRBJ2-7, the complete variable domain reads DSGVTQTPKHLITATGQRVTLRCSPRSGDLSVYWYQQSLDQGLQFLIQYYNGEERAKGNILERFSAQQFPDLHSELNLSSLELGDSALYFCASSADLAAYEQYFGPGTRLTVT.

The chain joins TRBV21-1 to TRBJ2-5; no DNA check was done on the table's D call, TRBD1. TRBV21-1 is recorded as a pseudogene. The CDR3 length is 11 residues. The CDR3 DNA is TGTGCCACCTGGGCCCAAGAGACCCAGTACTTC. The encoded protein is CATWAQETQYF.

The chain joins TRBV6-5 to TRBJ2-7; D is ambiguous. The germline V gene encodes CDR1 MNHEY and CDR2 SVGAGI. CDR3 length equals 15 residues. V was trimmed by 3 bases and J by 3 bases, leaving 15 bases between them. CDR3 nucleotides: TGTGCCAGCAGTTATAACGGCGACTCCAGCTACGAGCAGTACTTC. It encodes CASSYNGDSSYEQYF.

Notes on this clone: The same CDR3 is also encoded by other DNA sequences in this sample. The genes are TRBV7-9 and TRBJ2-3, with 10 bases lining up with TRBD1. Germline lookup yields CDR1 SEHNR and CDR2 FQNEAQ (reference sequence). The CDR3 is 15 amino acids. V was pared by 5 bases and J by 1 base, with 3 bases of the junction left unmatched. CDR3: CASSPGQGRTDTQYF. CDR3 bases: TGTGCCAGCAGCCCGGGACAGGGGCGCACAGATACGCAGTATTTT.

The V and J genes are TRBV27 and TRBJ2-3; TRBD1 aligns across 7 bases. The J segment lost 11 bases and the V segment lost 9 bases, leaving 8 bases of the junction unmatched. Looked up from germline, CDR1 is MNHEY and CDR2 is SMNVEV (reference sequence). The CDR3 sequence is 11 residues long. The CDR3 region has the DNA TGTGCCAGTAACAGGGGTGTCGGGCAGTATTTT. This codes for CASNRGVGQYF.

V is TRBV2 and J is TRBJ2-7; TRBD2 might be the D (5 bases). The CDR3 runs to 14 residues. Germline values: CDR1 SNHLY, CDR2 FYNNEI. The germline V and J ends were trimmed by 2 bases and 7 bases, with 15 bases remaining between them. The CDR3 coding sequence is TGTGCCAGCAGTGAACTAGCTTGGGGATTGGAGCAGTACTTC. Its protein product is CASSELAWGLEQYF. The full variable domain, rest sourced from reference TRBV2 and TRBJ2-7, is EPEVTQTPSHQVTQMGQEVILRCVPISNHLYFYWYRQILGQKVEFLVSFYNNEISEKSEIFDDQFSVERPDGSNFTLKIRSTKLEDSAMYFCASSELAWGLEQYFGPGTRLTVT.

The chain links TRBV4-3 to TRBJ2-5; maybe TRBD1 (7 bases). Germline lookup yields CDR1 LGHNA and CDR2 YSLEER. The CDR3 spans 17 residues. Trimming left V 0 bases short and J 3 bases short, with 17 bases between. CDR3 loop: CASSQEGSSGGKETQYF. The CDR3 DNA sequence: TGCGCCAGCAGCCAAGAAGGTTCGTCAGGGGGGAAAGAGACCCAGTACTTC.

The chain combines TRBV9 with TRBJ1-2; D possibly corresponds to TRBD1 (6 bases). This CDR3 comprises 14 residues. Deletions cut 4 bases from V and 7 bases from J, with 17 bases between. Germline assignment: CDR1 SGDLS and CDR2 YYNGEE. As DNA, the CDR3 is TGTGCCAGCAGCCCCACACAGGGTTTAGGTGGCTACACCTTC. It encodes CASSPTQGLGGYTF. The full variable domain, completed using reference TRBV9 and TRBJ1-2, is DSGVTQTPKHLITATGQRVTLRCSPRSGDLSVYWYQQSLDQGLQFLIQYYNGEERAKGNILERFSAQQFPDLHSELNLSSLELGDSALYFCASSPTQGLGGYTFGSGTRLTVV.

The genes are TRBV11-2 and TRBJ1-4, with 12 bases fitting TRBD1. Losses at the gene ends were 5 bases for V and 13 bases for J; bases not matched to a gene: 5. Germline V gene sequence: CDR1 SGHAT, CDR2 FQNNGV. The length of the CDR3 is 13 residues. CDR3 residues: CASSPGQGAGLFF. The CDR3, as DNA: TGTGCCAGCAGCCCGGGACAGGGGGCAGGACTGTTTTTT. The whole variable domain, filled in from reference TRBV11-2 and TRBJ1-4, reads EAGVAQSPRYKIIEKRQSVAFWCNPISGHATLYWYQQILGQGPKLLIQFQNNGVVDDSQLPKDRFSAERLKGVDSTLKIQPAKLEDSAVYLCASSPGQGAGLFFGSGTQLSVL.

The chain joins TRBV7-3 to TRBJ2-1; 7 bases are shared with TRBD1. With V trimmed by 2 bases and J by 5 bases, 3 bases remained unmatched. The germline gives CDR1 SGHTA, CDR2 FQGTGA. This CDR3 is 14 amino acids long. DNA for the CDR3: TGTGCCAGCAGCTTAGGGACAGTAAACAATGAGCAGTTCTTC. It specifies CASSLGTVNNEQFF. Full variable domain (outside the CDR3, taken from reference TRBV7-3 and TRBJ2-1): GAGVSQTPSNKVTEKGKYVELRCDPISGHTALYWYRQSLGQGPEFLIYFQGTGAADDSGLPNDRFFAVRPEGSVSTLKIQRTERGDSAVYLCASSLGTVNNEQFFGPGTRLTVL.

The chain carries TRBV29-1 and TRBJ2-3; D may be TRBD1 (6 bases). The length of the CDR3 is 15 residues. Germline V CDR1 and CDR2: SQVTM, ANQGSEA. Between the trimmed V and J ends, which lost 6 bases and 0 bases, there was a span of 16 bases. The DNA of the CDR3 is TGCAGCGTAGGACAGACACTAAGTAGCACAGATACGCAGTATTTT. It is translated as CSVGQTLSSTDTQYF.